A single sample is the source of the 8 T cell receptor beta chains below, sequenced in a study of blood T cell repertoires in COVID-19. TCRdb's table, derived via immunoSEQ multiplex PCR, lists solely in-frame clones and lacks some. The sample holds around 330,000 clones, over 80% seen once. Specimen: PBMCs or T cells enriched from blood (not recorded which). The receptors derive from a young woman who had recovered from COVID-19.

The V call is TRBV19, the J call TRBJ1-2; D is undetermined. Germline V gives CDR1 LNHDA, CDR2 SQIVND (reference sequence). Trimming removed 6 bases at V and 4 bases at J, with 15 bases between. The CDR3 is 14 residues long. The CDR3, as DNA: TGTGCCAGTAGGGCGGCTTACGGATTCTATGGCTACACCTTC. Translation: CASRAAYGFYGYTF.

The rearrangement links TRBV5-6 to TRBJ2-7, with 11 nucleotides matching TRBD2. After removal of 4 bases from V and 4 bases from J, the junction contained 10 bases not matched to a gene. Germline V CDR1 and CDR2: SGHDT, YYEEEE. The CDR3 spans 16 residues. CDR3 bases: TGTGCCAGCAGCCTTGGGACTAGCGGATCTTTATACGAGCAGTACTTC. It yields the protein CASSLGTSGSLYEQYF.

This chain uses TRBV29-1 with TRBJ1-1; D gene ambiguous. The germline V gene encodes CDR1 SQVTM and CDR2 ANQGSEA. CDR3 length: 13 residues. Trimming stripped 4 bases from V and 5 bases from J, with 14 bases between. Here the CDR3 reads CSVGNSPNTEAFF. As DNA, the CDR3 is TGCAGCGTTGGAAACAGCCCGAATACTGAAGCTTTCTTT.

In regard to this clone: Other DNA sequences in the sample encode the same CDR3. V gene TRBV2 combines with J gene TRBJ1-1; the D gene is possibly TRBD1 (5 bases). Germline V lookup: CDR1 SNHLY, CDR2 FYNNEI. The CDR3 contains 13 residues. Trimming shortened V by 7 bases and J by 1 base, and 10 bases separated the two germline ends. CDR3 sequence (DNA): TGTGCCAGCACAGGGCAGCCGAACACTGAAGCTTTCTTT. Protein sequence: CASTGQPNTEAFF.

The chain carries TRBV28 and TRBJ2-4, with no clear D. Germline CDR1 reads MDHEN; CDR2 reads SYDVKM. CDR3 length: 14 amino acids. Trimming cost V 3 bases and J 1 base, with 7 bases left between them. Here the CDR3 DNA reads TGTGCCAGCAGTTTGGAGACCGCCAAAAACATTCAGTACTTC. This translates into CASSLETAKNIQYF.

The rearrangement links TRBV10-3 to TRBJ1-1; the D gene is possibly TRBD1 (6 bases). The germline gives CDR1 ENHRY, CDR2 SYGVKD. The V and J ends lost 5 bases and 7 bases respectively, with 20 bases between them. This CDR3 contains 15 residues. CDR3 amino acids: CAISPDRDTRDEAFF. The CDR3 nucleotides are TGTGCCATCAGTCCGGACCGGGACACCAGAGATGAAGCTTTCTTT.

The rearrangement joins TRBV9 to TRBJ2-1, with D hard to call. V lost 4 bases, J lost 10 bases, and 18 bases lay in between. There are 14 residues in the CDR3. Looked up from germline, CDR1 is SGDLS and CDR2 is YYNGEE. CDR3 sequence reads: CASSPGSLRREQFF. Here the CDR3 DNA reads TGTGCCAGCAGCCCAGGAAGCCTACGCAGGGAGCAGTTCTTC.

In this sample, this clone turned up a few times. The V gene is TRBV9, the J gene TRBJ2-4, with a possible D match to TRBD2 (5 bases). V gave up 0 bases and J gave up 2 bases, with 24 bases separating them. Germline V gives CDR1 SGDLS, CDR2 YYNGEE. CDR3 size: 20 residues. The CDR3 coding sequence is TGTGCCAGCAGCGTAGTTGATTGGGTCCAGCGGAGCGGCACCAAAAACATTCAGTACTTC. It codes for CASSVVDWVQRSGTKNIQYF.